The following is a TCR beta chain sequence with its context. The antigen is undetermined. TCRdb processed the 5' RACE reads again and assigns one entry to each CDR3 protein, with no DNA. The table for this sample gives about 260,000 distinct CDR3 sequences. The data stem from a study of T cells expressing NK-cell markers. Study-wide background: Source material for TCR beta repertoires consisted of sorted CD3+CD56+NKG2C+, CD3+CD56+NKG2C- and CD3+CD56-NKG2C+ T cells. Seven of the eight sequenced donors were classified as HCMV-seropositive, and one was classified as seronegative. Study-level findings and limits: Several donors' CD3+CD56-NKG2C+ cells were dominated by the same clonotypes. A range of 1.0-7.0% of CD8+ T cells consisted of dominant NKG2C+ clonotypes in about six donors.

The CDR3 length is 15 residues. Germline V gene lookup returns CDR1 SGHTA and CDR2 FQGNSA. The sequencing sample was made of blood T cells: a sorted CD56 or NKG2C T cell subset, CD4+ or CD8+ T cells, or bulk PBMC T cells (not recorded which). This TCR derives from a woman between 18 and 70 years old in good health. The chain uses TRBV7-2 and TRBJ1-1; as DNA is missing, the TRBD1 call by TCRdb cannot be tested. The CDR3 is CASSSQTGMNTEAFF.